This T cell receptor (beta chain) was observed in a study of neurological immune-mediated disorders. MiXCR, applied by TCRdb to the 5' RACE reads, yields one record per CDR3 protein. This table holds some 95,000 distinct CDR3 sequences, roughly 3.5% found once. Concerning this clonotype itself: Antigen: not known.

Study-level points and caveats: In HTLV-1-associated myelopathy, TCR clonal expansion was greatest, whereas multiple sclerosis had the least, falling below healthy controls.

Per germline, CDR1 SGHNT and CDR2 YYREEE (reference sequence). V lost 0 bases, J lost 8 bases, and 8 bases lay in between. The CDR3 is made up of 12 amino acids. The sequencing input was PBMCs. The sequence was obtained from a woman aged 18 to 35 with multiple sclerosis. V usage is TRBV5-4 and J usage is TRBJ1-2; D gene ambiguous. CDR3 loop: CASSLGGSGYTF. The CDR3 nucleotides read TGTGCCAGCAGCTTGGGGGGATCCGGCTACACCTTC.